Presented here are 27 T cell receptor beta chains from one specimen sequenced in a study of T cells in localized non-small cell lung cancer. TCRdb keeps only in-frame clones here, not all; method: immunoSEQ multiplex PCR. The repertoire holds about 24,000 clones, around 89% seen once, with about 9% in the top ten. Sequences were derived from peripheral blood mononuclear cells, sampled before any cancer treatment. The receptors shown here come from a woman aged 35-75 years with stage III lung adenocarcinoma.

The chain combines TRBV6-1 with TRBJ1-2, with D possibly matching TRBD1 (5 bases). V dropped 0 bases and J dropped 3 bases, with 8 bases sitting between them. The germline V gene encodes CDR1 MNHNS and CDR2 SASEGT. CDR3 length: 14 amino acids. CDR3 nucleotides: TGTGCCAGCAGTGAAGCGCGGGGGGACTATGGCTACACCTTC. It encodes CASSEARGDYGYTF.

The CDR3 bases are TGTGCCAGCAGCCGGGACATCTTCAATCAGCCCCAGCATTTT. Amino acid sequence: CASSRDIFNQPQHF. The rearrangement links TRBV16 to TRBJ1-5, with D perhaps TRBD1 (6 bases). This CDR3 comprises 14 residues. V was clipped by 4 bases and J by 3 bases, with 10 bases between them. In germline, CDR1 is KGHSY, CDR2 FQNENV. The full variable domain, completed using reference TRBV16 and TRBJ1-5, is GEEVAQTPKHLVRGEGQKAKLYCAPIKGHSYVFWYQQVLKNEFKFLISFQNENVFDETGMPKERFSAKCLPNSPCSLEIQATKLEDSAVYFCASSRDIFNQPQHFGDGTRLSIL.

V usage is TRBV28 and J usage is TRBJ2-1, with D possibly TRBD2 on 7 matching bases. This CDR3 is 16 amino acids long. V lost 9 bases, J lost 7 bases, and 25 bases lay in between. Germline assignment: CDR1 MDHEN and CDR2 SYDVKM. The DNA of the CDR3 is TGTGCCAGTCTGCCCGGGGGGCACGCGTTACAGAATGAGCAGTTCTTC. Residues: CASLPGGHALQNEQFF.

In nucleotides, the CDR3 is TGTGCCAGCAGTAGCTACCCCAGGGGAGGAGGCTACACCTTC. It encodes CASSSYPRGGGYTF. The V gene is TRBV6-5, the J gene TRBJ1-2, with D possibly matching TRBD1 (6 bases). Germline V CDR1 and CDR2: MNHEY, SVGAGI. The CDR3 is 14 amino acids. Trimming left V 5 bases short and J 8 bases short, with 18 bases between.

V and J are TRBV9 and TRBJ2-3, with no clear D. The CDR3 is 16 amino acids. Germline CDR1 and CDR2: SGDLS and YYNGEE. Trimming took 2 bases from V and 1 from J, leaving 14 bases between them. The CDR3 DNA is TGTGCCAGCAGCGTCGGCCCGACCCAGGGCACAGATACGCAGTATTTT. Translating gives CASSVGPTQGTDTQYF.

J is TRBJ1-5 and V is TRBV7-2, with 10 bases lining up with TRBD1. V shed 0 bases and J 5 bases; nucleotides not matched to a gene: 4. Germline CDR1 is SGHTA and CDR2 is FQGNSA. The CDR3 is 16 amino acids. The CDR3 coding sequence is TGTGCCAGCAGCTTAGCAGGGACAGGGGTACATCAGCCCCAGCATTTT. It yields the protein CASSLAGTGVHQPQHF.

The rearrangement joins TRBV7-2 to TRBJ2-1; 8 positions agree with TRBD2. Germline trimming cut 2 bases from V and 8 bases from J; bases unmatched to any gene: 8. Germline V gene data show CDR1 as SGHTA and CDR2 as FQGNSA. This CDR3 is 15 amino acids long. CDR3 amino acids: CASSLTGLAGDEQFF. The CDR3 DNA sequence: TGTGCCAGCAGCTTAACCGGACTAGCAGGCGATGAGCAGTTCTTC. The complete variable domain, with remaining parts taken from reference TRBV7-2 and TRBJ2-1, reads GAGVSQSPSNKVTEKGKDVELRCDPISGHTALYWYRQSLGQGLEFLIYFQGNSAPDKSGLPSDRFSAERTGGSVSTLTIQRTQQEDSAVYLCASSLTGLAGDEQFFGPGTRLTVL.

The chain uses TRBV7-9 and TRBJ1-2; D unclear. The CDR3 is 14 amino acids. The germline V gene has CDR1 SEHNR and CDR2 FQNEAQ (reference sequence). The V end lost 1 base, the J end lost 1 base, and 7 bases lay between the germline ends. DNA for the CDR3: TGTGCCAGCAGCTTAGTCCATGTTAACTATGGCTACACCTTC. It codes for CASSLVHVNYGYTF.

The sample holds one count of this clone. CDR3 residues: CASSLSGGKNEQFF. CDR3 bases: TGTGCCAGCAGCTTGTCGGGAGGCAAAAATGAGCAGTTCTTC. The chain uses TRBV7-3 and TRBJ2-1; 7 nucleotides match TRBD2. The CDR3 extends over 14 amino acids. Germline-derived CDR1 and CDR2 are SGHTA and FQGTGA. V trimming: 3 bases; J trimming: 7 bases; junction bases outside the gene matches: 6. Variable domain in full (rest from reference TRBV7-3 and TRBJ2-1): GAGVSQTPSNKVTEKGKYVELRCDPISGHTALYWYRQSLGQGPEFLIYFQGTGAADDSGLPNDRFFAVRPEGSVSTLKIQRTERGDSAVYLCASSLSGGKNEQFFGPGTRLTVL.

The J gene is TRBJ2-5, the V gene TRBV6-6; 7 bases map to TRBD1. The CDR3 loop spans 13 amino acids. Germline CDR1 reads MNHNY; CDR2 reads SVGAGI (reference sequence). J gave up 5 bases and V 0 bases, and 0 bases lay outside the gene matches. The CDR3 nucleotides are TGTGCCAGCAGTTACTCGGACAGGGAGACCCAGTACTTC. Its translation is CASSYSDRETQYF.

The chain combines TRBV15 with TRBJ1-5; unclear D gene. Deletions cut 0 bases from V and 2 bases from J, with 8 bases between. This CDR3 contains 15 residues. The germline CDR1 and CDR2 sequences are LNHNV and YYDKDF (reference sequence). The CDR3 DNA reads TGTGCCACCAGCAGAGAGGCACTGGGCAATCAGCCCCAGCATTTT. It translates to CATSREALGNQPQHF.

This chain links TRBV7-2 with TRBJ2-7; TRBD2 is a possible D gene (7 bases). The CDR3 spans 14 residues. Germline loops: CDR1 SGHTA, CDR2 FQGNSA. The V gene lost 5 bases and the J gene lost 7 bases, with 18 bases spanning the gap. Written as DNA, the CDR3 is TGTGCCAGCAGCCAAGATGGACAGCGGGGAGAGCAGTACTTC. Its translation is CASSQDGQRGEQYF.

The CDR3 loop reads CSASINEQFF. The CDR3 DNA reads as TGCAGTGCTAGTATCAATGAGCAGTTCTTC. The chain recombines TRBV20-1 with TRBJ2-1; unclear D gene. CDR1 is DFQATT and CDR2 is SNEGSKA in the germline V gene (reference sequence). The V and J ends lost 3 bases and 6 bases respectively, with 3 bases between them. The CDR3 covers 10 residues.

The CDR3 DNA follows: TGTGCCTGGAGTGTGGTGCCACCGGGGGAGCAGTACTTC. Its translation: CAWSVVPPGEQYF. V and J are TRBV30 and TRBJ2-7; tentatively, D is TRBD2 (5 bases). Germline CDR1 is GTSNPN and CDR2 is SVGIG (reference sequence). V was cut by 0 bases and J by 7 bases, with 13 bases left in between. This CDR3 is 13 amino acids long. Looking up the rest from reference TRBV30 and TRBJ2-7 gives the full variable domain: SQTIHQWPATLVQPVGSPLSLECTVEGTSNPNLYWYRQAAGRGLQLLFYSVGIGQISSEVPQNLSASRPQDRQFILSSKKLLLSDSGFYLCAWSVVPPGEQYFGPGTRLTVT.

The V call is TRBV27, the J call TRBJ2-5, with TRBD1 identical over 8 bases. This CDR3 comprises 14 residues. V shed 5 bases, J shed 5 bases, and the junction held 7 bases outside the gene matches. Per germline, CDR1 MNHEY and CDR2 SMNVEV (reference sequence). The DNA of the CDR3 is TGTGCCAGCAGTCCAAGGACAGGGAGGGAGACCCAGTACTTC. It encodes CASSPRTGRETQYF.

The chain joins TRBV7-8 to TRBJ2-3; D unresolved. The CDR3 loop spans 13 amino acids. Germline V lookup: CDR1 SGHVS, CDR2 FQNEAQ. The V and J ends lost 4 bases and 6 bases respectively, with 11 bases between them. DNA for the CDR3: TGTGCCAGCAGCTCCACCCGGGCCGATACGCAGTATTTT. Its protein product is CASSSTRADTQYF.

This clone was detected a few times. The J gene is TRBJ1-3, the V gene TRBV2; a weak D match, TRBD1 (5 bases). The V end lost 5 bases, the J end lost 8 bases, and 10 bases lay between the germline ends. Germline V gene data show CDR1 as SNHLY and CDR2 as FYNNEI. The CDR3 has 12 residues. Here the CDR3 DNA reads TGTGCCAGCAGTAAACTGGGGGACACCATATATTTT. Residues: CASSKLGDTIYF.

In its sample, this clone was seen a few times. The chain carries TRBV6-1 and TRBJ1-5, with D perhaps TRBD1 (6 bases). V lost 3 bases and J 0 bases, leaving 15 bases between the germline ends. This CDR3 contains 17 residues. Germline CDR1 reads MNHNS; CDR2 reads SASEGT. CDR3 in DNA: TGTGCCAGCAGTGACAGGGGCAGTGATTATAGCAATCAGCCCCAGCATTTT. This translates into CASSDRGSDYSNQPQHF.

The chain combines TRBV4-3 with TRBJ1-2; 9 nucleotides align to TRBD1. J lost 4 bases, V lost 0 bases, and 6 bases had no gene match. Germline lookup yields CDR1 LGHNA and CDR2 YSLEER. CDR3 size: 16 residues. CDR3 sequence (DNA): TGCGCCAGCAGCCAAGAGGACAGGGGAGGAGGCTATGGCTACACCTTC. Translation gives CASSQEDRGGGYGYTF.

The chain recombines TRBV9 with TRBJ2-5; D is possibly TRBD2 (5 bases). The CDR3 sequence is 14 residues long. Germline CDR1 SGDLS, CDR2 YYNGEE. Trimming removed 3 bases from V and 5 bases from J, with 14 bases in between. CDR3 DNA: TGTGCCAGCAGCGCCGGACTGACCTCGGAGACCCAGTACTTC. It yields the protein CASSAGLTSETQYF.

This chain connects TRBV2 to TRBJ2-7; 9 nucleotides line up with TRBD2. The germline gives CDR1 SNHLY, CDR2 FYNNEI. The junction had 15 bases not matched to a gene; V was cut back by 6 bases and J by 6 bases. The CDR3 length is 16 residues. DNA of the CDR3: TGTGCCAGCAGCCCACCGCGGGGGGGAGGCCCCGGCGAGCAGTACTTC. Its protein is CASSPPRGGGPGEQYF.

CDR3 nucleotides: TGTGCCAGCTCCCCTAGAAGTACCATCTCCGAGACCCAGTACTTC. Amino acid sequence: CASSPRSTISETQYF. The rearrangement joins TRBV18 to TRBJ2-5; D remains ambiguous. This CDR3 has 15 amino acids. Looked up from germline, CDR1 is KGHSH and CDR2 is LQKENI. V was shortened by 6 bases and J by 5 bases, with 19 bases between the two germline ends.

The chain employs TRBV6-6 and TRBJ1-1; tentative D call: TRBD1 (5 bases). The CDR3 has 15 residues. V was cut by 1 base and J by 1 base, with 10 bases left in between. Germline CDR1 reads MNHNY; CDR2 reads SVGAGI (reference sequence). The CDR3 loop reads CASSYFLDRNTEAFF. In DNA, the CDR3 is TGTGCCAGCAGTTACTTCCTAGACAGGAACACTGAAGCTTTCTTT.

The J gene is TRBJ2-7, the V gene TRBV7-2, with 8 bases that match TRBD1. CDR1 and CDR2 (germline): SGHTA, FQGNSA. This CDR3 region has 15 residues. V was clipped by 4 bases and J by 6 bases; unmatched bases: 11. CDR3 DNA: TGTGCCAGCAGCTCAGATCCTAATACAGGGGGCGAGCAGTACTTC. It is translated as CASSSDPNTGGEQYF.

By sample share, this clone is medium-sized. This chain joins TRBV5-4 and TRBJ1-1; 12 bases line up with TRBD1. The CDR3 length is 19 residues. The V segment lost 2 bases and the J segment 2 bases; nucleotides outside the gene matches: 13. Germline V CDR1 and CDR2: SGHNT, YYREEE (reference sequence). CDR3 bases: TGTGCCAGCAGCTTCTTTCCGGGACAGGGGGCCGTTTTCAACACTGAAGCTTTCTTT. Translated: CASSFFPGQGAVFNTEAFF.

V usage is TRBV7-2 and J usage is TRBJ2-7; 7 bases fit TRBD2. Per germline, CDR1 SGHTA and CDR2 FQGNSA. This CDR3 is built from 13 residues. The ends lost 5 bases at V and 3 bases at J; junction bases unmatched: 4. CDR3 DNA sequence: TGTGCCAGCAGCCCCTGGGGGGGCTACGAGCAGTACTTC. This gives the protein CASSPWGGYEQYF.

The V call is TRBV6-6, the J call TRBJ2-2, with D hard to call. Germline lookup yields CDR1 MNHNY and CDR2 SVGAGI (reference sequence). There are 15 residues in the CDR3. Trimming removed 6 bases from V and 2 bases from J, with 13 bases in between. CDR3 nucleotide sequence: TGTGCCAGCAGCCCTAATACGCTCAACACCGGGGAGCTGTTTTTT. It translates to CASSPNTLNTGELFF.